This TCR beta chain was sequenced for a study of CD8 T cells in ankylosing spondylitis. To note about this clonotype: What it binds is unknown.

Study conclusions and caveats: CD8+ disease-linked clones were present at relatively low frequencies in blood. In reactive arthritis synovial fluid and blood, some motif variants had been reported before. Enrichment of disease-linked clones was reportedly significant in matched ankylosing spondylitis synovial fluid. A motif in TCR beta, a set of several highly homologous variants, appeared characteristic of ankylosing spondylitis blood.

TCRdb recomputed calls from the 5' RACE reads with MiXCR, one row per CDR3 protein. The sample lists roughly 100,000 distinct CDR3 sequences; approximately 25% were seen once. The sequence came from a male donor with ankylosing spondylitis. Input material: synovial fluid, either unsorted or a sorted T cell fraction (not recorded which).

The CDR3 DNA reads TGCGCCAGCAGTGAGACAGGGGCGTCTGGAAACACCATATATTTT. Translation: CASSETGASGNTIYF. V is TRBV10-2 and J is TRBJ1-3; 7 nucleotides align to TRBD1. Trimming took 2 bases from V and 1 from J; bases not matched to a gene: 2. Germline assignment: CDR1 WSHSY and CDR2 SAAADI. The CDR3 is 15 amino acids.